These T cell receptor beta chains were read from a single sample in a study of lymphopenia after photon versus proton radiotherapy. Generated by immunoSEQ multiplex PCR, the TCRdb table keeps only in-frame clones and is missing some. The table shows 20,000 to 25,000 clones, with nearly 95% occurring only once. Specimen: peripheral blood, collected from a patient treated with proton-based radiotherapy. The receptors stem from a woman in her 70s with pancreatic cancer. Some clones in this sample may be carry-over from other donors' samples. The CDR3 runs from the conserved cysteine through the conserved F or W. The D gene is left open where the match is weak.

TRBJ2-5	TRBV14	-	CASSQFEETQYF
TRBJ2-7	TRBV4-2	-	CASSQGPAAEQYF
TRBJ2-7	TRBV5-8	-	CASRHPAGEQYF
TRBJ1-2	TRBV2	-	CASIIQGGYTF
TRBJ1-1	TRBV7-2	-	CASSTLKGGYTEAFF
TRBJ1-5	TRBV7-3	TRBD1	CATKTQGGIRNQPQHF
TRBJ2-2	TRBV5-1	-	CASSSGENTGELFF
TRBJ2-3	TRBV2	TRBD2	CASTRGRASDTQYF
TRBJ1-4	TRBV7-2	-	CASSFSVQVEGNEKLFF
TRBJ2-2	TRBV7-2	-	CASSFQSNTGELFF
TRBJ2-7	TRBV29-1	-	CSVGQTYEQYF
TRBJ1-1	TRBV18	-	CASSPSIQTNTEAFF
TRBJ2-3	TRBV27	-	CASRSGINTDTQYF
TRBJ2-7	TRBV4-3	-	CASSQEGGGAHEQYF
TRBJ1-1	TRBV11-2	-	CASSLEDTYWNTEAFF
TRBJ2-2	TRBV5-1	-	CASSFQGEDTGELFF
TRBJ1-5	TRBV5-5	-	CASSGGSLIYNQPQHF
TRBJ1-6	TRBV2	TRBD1	CASSEGTGRRRTPLHF
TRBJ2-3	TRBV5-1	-	CASSLGGGGGTDTQYF
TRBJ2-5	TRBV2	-	CASSGWRGGETQYF
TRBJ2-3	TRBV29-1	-	CSVRGTSTDTQYF
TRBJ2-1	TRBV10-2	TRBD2	CASLLAGAYNEQFF
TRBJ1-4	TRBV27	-	CASSPLNEKLFF
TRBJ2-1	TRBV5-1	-	CASSLEWGPYNEQFF
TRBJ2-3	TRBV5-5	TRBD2	CASRPGLADYTDTQYF
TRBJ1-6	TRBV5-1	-	CASSSSRGDNSPLHF
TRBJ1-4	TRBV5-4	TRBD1	CASSLNRGNEKLFF
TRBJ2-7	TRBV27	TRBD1	CASTKTGKVYEQYF
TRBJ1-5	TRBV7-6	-	CASSLAGGEPQHF
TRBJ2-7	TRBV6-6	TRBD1	CATRDSTYEQYF
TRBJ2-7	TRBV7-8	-	CASSLGSWSYEQYF
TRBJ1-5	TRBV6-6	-	CASSLNKESNQPQHF
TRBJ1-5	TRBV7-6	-	CASSISRWGSNQPQHF